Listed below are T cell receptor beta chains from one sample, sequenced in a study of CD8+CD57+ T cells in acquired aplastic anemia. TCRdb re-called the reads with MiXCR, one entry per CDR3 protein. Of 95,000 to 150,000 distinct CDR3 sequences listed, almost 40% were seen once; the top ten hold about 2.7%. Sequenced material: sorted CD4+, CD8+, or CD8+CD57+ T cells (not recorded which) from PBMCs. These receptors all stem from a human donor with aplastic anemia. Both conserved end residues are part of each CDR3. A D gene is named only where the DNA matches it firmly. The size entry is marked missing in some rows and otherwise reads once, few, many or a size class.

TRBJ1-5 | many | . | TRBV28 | CASRGSLSNQPQHF | TGTGCCAGCCGAGGTAGCCTTAGCAATCAGCCCCAGCATTTT
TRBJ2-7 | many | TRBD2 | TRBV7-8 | CASSSVGSGVVGYF | TGTGCCAGCAGCTCAGTAGGTAGCGGGGTCGTCGGGTACTTC
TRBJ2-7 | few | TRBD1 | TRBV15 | CATSNGQGISYEQYF | TGTGCCACCAGCAACGGACAGGGGATATCCTACGAGCAGTACTTC
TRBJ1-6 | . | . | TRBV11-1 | CASSLGGGSRNSPLHF | TGTGCCAGCAGCTTAGGTGGGGGTAGTAGGAATTCACCCCTCCACTTT
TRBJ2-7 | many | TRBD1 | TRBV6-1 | CASRQGIYEQYF | TGTGCCAGTAGACAGGGGATCTACGAGCAGTACTTC
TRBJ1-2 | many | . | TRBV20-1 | CSARGQDRFHGYTF | TGCAGTGCTAGAGGGCAGGACAGATTCCATGGCTACACCTTC
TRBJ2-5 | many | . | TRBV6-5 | CASSYSIGETQYF | TGTGCCAGCAGTTATTCCATTGGAGAGACCCAGTACTTC
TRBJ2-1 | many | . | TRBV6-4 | CASPGTPKEQFF | TGTGCCTCCCCCGGGACTCCCAAGGAGCAGTTCTTC
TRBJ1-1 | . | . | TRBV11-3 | CASGLGENTEAFF | TGTGCCAGCGGGCTAGGTGAGAACACTGAAGCTTTCTTT
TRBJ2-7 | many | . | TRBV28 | CASSRRQEQYF | TGTGCCAGCAGCAGGAGACAAGAGCAGTACTTC
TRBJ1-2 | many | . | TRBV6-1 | CASSEGKYGYTF | TGTGCCAGCAGTGAAGGGAAGTATGGCTACACCTTC
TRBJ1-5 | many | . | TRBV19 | CASSPGSLYQPQHF | TGTGCCAGTAGTCCCGGGAGCTTATATCAGCCCCAGCATTTT
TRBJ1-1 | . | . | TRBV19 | CASSSTPLDTEAFF | TGTGCTAGTTCCTCGACACCCTTGGACACTGAAGCTTTCTTT
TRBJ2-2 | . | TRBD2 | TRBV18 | CASSSLAPTGELFF | TGTGCCAGCTCATCACTAGCGCCGACCGGGGAGCTGTTCTTT
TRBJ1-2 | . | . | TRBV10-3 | CAISDAGKSNYVGGYTF | TGTGCCATCAGCGATGCGGGGAAATCTAACTATGTGGGGGGCTACACCTTC
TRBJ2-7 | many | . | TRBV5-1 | CASSLAPGPGYEQYF | TGCGCCAGCAGCTTGGCTCCAGGCCCCGGATACGAGCAGTACTTC
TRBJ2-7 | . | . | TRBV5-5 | CASSLAAGGYEQYF | TGTGCCAGCAGCTTGGCCGCAGGAGGCTACGAGCAGTACTTC
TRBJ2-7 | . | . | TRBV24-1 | CATSSGQTYEQYF | TGTGCCACCAGCTCCGGACAGACCTACGAGCAGTACTTC
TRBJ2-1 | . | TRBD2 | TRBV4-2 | CASSPPPLLAGVRPYNEQFF | TGTGCCAGCAGCCCACCACCCCTACTAGCGGGGGTCCGACCCTACAATGAGCAGTTCTTC
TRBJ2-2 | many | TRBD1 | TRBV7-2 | CASSLDRVNTGELFF | TGTGCCAGCAGCCTGGACAGGGTGAACACCGGGGAGCTGTTTTTT
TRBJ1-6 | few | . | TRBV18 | CASSPPMGVGGKNSPLHF | TGTGCCAGCTCACCACCGATGGGCGTCGGGGGGAAGAATTCACCCCTCCACTTT
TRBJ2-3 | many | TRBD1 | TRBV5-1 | CASSPGTGGITDTQYF | TGCGCCAGCAGCCCGGGGACAGGGGGCATTACAGATACGCAGTATTTT
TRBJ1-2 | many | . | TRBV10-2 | CASSESRGYNYGYTF | TGCGCCAGCAGTGAGTCGAGAGGATACAACTATGGCTACACCTTC
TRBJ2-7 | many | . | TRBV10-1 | CASSAGTPYEQYF | TGCGCCAGCAGTGCAGGGACCCCCTACGAGCAGTACTTC
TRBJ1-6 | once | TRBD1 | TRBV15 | CATSRGVQGRSPLHF | TGTGCCACCAGCAGAGGAGTACAGGGGCGATCACCCCTCCACTTT
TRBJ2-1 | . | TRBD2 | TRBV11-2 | CASSFLAGNNEQFF | TGTGCCAGCAGCTTTCTAGCGGGGAACAATGAGCAGTTCTTC
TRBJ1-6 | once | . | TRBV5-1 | CASSPDGGSYNSPLHF | TGCGCCAGCAGCCCTGACGGGGGCTCCTATAATTCACCCCTCCACTTT
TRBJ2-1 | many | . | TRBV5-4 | CASNKAGTPYNEQFF | TGTGCCAGCAACAAAGCCGGGACGCCATACAATGAGCAGTTCTTC
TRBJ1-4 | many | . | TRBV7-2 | CASSNNRRTNEKLFF | TGTGCCAGCAGCAATAACAGGAGAACTAATGAAAAACTGTTTTTT
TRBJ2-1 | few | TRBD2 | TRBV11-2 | CASSGSGGVYNEQFF | TGTGCCAGCAGCGGGAGCGGGGGGGTTTACAATGAGCAGTTCTTC
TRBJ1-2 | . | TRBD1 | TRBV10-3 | CAISITGTGLYGYTF | TGTGCCATCAGTATCACCGGGACAGGGCTCTATGGCTACACCTTC
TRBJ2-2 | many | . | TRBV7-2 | CASSPTGAGELFF | TGTGCCAGCAGCCCCACGGGCGCCGGGGAGCTGTTTTTT
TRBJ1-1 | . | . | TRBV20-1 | CSARDRGSVRAPMGDTEAFF | TGCAGTGCTAGAGATAGGGGGTCGGTAAGGGCGCCGATGGGGGACACTGAAGCTTTCTTT
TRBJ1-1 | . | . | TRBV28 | CASSPPRTNAEAFF | TGTGCCAGCAGTCCACCTCGGACCAACGCTGAAGCTTTCTTT
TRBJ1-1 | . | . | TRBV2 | CASRGGGYTEAFF | TGTGCCAGCAGAGGGGGGGGGTACACTGAAGCTTTCTTT
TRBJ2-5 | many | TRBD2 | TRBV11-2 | CASSLGSSGGAELETQYF | TGTGCCAGCAGCTTAGGGTCTAGCGGGGGGGCCGAGTTAGAGACCCAGTACTTC
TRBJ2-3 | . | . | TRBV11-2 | CASSSRQGTDTQYF | TGTGCCAGCAGCTCTCGACAGGGCACAGATACGCAGTATTTT
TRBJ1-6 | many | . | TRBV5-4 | CASSLDGLGSPLHF | TGTGCCAGCAGCTTGGACGGGTTGGGGTCACCCCTCCACTTT
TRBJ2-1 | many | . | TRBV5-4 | CASSSFAGAPNEQFF | TGTGCCAGCAGCTCGTTCGCGGGGGCTCCCAATGAGCAGTTCTTC
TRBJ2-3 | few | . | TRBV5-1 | CASSFEGGKDTQYF | TGCGCCAGCAGCTTTGAGGGGGGCAAAGATACGCAGTATTTT
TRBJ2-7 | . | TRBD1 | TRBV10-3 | CAISGNKDRGDEQYF | TGTGCCATCAGTGGAAACAAGGACAGGGGAGACGAGCAGTACTTC
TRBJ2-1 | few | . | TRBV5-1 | CASAPVGWGEDDEQFF | TGCGCCAGCGCCCCGGTTGGTTGGGGGGAGGACGATGAGCAGTTCTTC
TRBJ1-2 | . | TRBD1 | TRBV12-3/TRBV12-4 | CASSPDRGKRGYTF | TGTGCCAGCAGTCCTGACAGGGGGAAGAGAGGCTACACCTTC
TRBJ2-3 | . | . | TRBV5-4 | CASSLGGRISGDTQYF | TGTGCCAGCAGCTTGGGAGGGAGGATTTCAGGAGATACGCAGTATTTT
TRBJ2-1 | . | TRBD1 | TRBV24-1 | CATSENDRVGLNNEQFF | TGTGCCACCAGTGAAAACGACAGGGTTGGACTCAACAATGAGCAGTTCTTC
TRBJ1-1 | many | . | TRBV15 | CATSREKKGSQAFF | TGTGCCACCAGCAGAGAAAAGAAGGGGTCCCAAGCTTTCTTT
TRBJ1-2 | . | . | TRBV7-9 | CASSLGAEYGYTF | TGTGCCAGCAGCTTAGGGGCAGAGTATGGCTACACCTTC
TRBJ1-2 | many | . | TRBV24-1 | CATSESGRAQASGYTF | TGTGCCACCAGCGAAAGTGGGAGGGCTCAGGCGAGTGGCTACACCTTC
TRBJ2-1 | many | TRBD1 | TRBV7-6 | CASSLVYRQGSYNEQFF | TGTGCCAGCAGCTTAGTATACCGACAGGGCTCCTACAATGAGCAGTTCTTC
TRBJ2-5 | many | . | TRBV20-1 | CSARDSRAGETQYF | TGCAGTGCTAGAGATTCGAGGGCCGGCGAGACCCAGTACTTC
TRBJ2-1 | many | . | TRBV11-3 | CASSDSYNEQFF | TGTGCCAGCAGTGATAGTTACAATGAGCAGTTCTTC
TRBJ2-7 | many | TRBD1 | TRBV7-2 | CASSLGGQGYEQYF | TGTGCCAGCAGCTTAGGGGGACAGGGCTACGAGCAGTACTTC
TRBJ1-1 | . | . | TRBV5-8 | CASSLMGARGTEALF | TGTGCCAGCAGCTTGATGGGGGCTCGGGGCACTGAAGCTCTCTTT
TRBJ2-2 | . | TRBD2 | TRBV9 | CASSVDSGGGTGELFF | TGTGCCAGCAGCGTAGATAGCGGGGGCGGGACCGGGGAGCTGTTTTTT
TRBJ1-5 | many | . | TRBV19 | CASSIAGVDQPQHF | TGTGCCAGTAGTATAGCGGGAGTTGATCAGCCCCAGCATTTT
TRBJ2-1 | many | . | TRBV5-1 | CASSPGGSGVFYNEQFF | TGCGCCAGCAGCCCTGGGGGGAGTGGGGTCTTCTACAATGAGCAGTTCTTC
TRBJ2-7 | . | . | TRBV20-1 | CSASDEGAEQYF | TGCAGTGCTTCAGATGAGGGTGCGGAGCAGTACTTC